This is a list of T cell receptor beta chains from one sample in a study of blood T cell repertoires in COVID-19. The table came from immunoSEQ multiplex PCR; TCRdb's copy has only in-frame clones and leaves some out. This table has 210,000 or so clones, about 86% appearing once. The material sequenced was PBMCs or T cells enriched from blood (not recorded which). The receptors shown here come from a woman aged 45-65 years in a cohort exposed to, infected with or recovered from COVID-19 (not recorded which). Each CDR3 is given with its conserved first and last residue. D genes are given only for firm matches. Expanded clones are given a class, and other clones once, few, many or no size at all.

abundance: .
j_gene: TRBJ1-2
d_gene: .
v_gene: TRBV28
CDR3aa: CASTTSGVYGYTF
CDR3nt: TGTGCCAGCACGACGTCGGGAGTCTATGGCTACACCTTC

abundance: .
j_gene: TRBJ2-7
d_gene: .
v_gene: TRBV6-5
CDR3aa: CASTHGTYEQYF
CDR3nt: TGTGCCAGCACCCACGGTACCTACGAGCAGTACTTC

abundance: few
j_gene: TRBJ1-4
d_gene: TRBD1
v_gene: TRBV7-8
CDR3aa: CASSKTPGTGQEKLFF
CDR3nt: TGTGCCAGCAGCAAAACACCCGGGACAGGGCAGGAAAAACTGTTTTTT

abundance: .
j_gene: TRBJ2-2
d_gene: .
v_gene: TRBV7-2
CDR3aa: CASSLGGHGPGGELFF
CDR3nt: TGTGCCAGCAGCTTAGGAGGACACGGACCCGGCGGGGAGCTGTTTTTT

abundance: .
j_gene: TRBJ1-1
d_gene: .
v_gene: TRBV19
CDR3aa: CASSIANEDTEAFF
CDR3nt: TGTGCCAGTAGTATCGCTAATGAGGACACTGAAGCTTTCTTT

abundance: .
j_gene: TRBJ1-1
d_gene: TRBD1
v_gene: TRBV6-6
CDR3aa: CASRLQGGTEAFF
CDR3nt: TGTGCCAGCAGACTACAGGGGGGGACTGAAGCTTTCTTT

abundance: .
j_gene: TRBJ2-7
d_gene: TRBD1
v_gene: TRBV27
CDR3aa: CASSFKPGQDYEQYF
CDR3nt: TGTGCCAGCAGTTTTAAGCCGGGACAGGACTACGAGCAGTACTTC

abundance: once
j_gene: TRBJ2-3
d_gene: .
v_gene: TRBV4-1
CDR3aa: CASSQALAIGPDTQYF
CDR3nt: TGCGCCAGCAGCCAGGCTCTAGCAATCGGGCCAGATACGCAGTATTTT

abundance: .
j_gene: TRBJ2-5
d_gene: .
v_gene: TRBV7-8
CDR3aa: CASSFPQSGTQYF
CDR3nt: TGTGCCAGCAGCTTTCCGCAGTCGGGGACCCAGTACTTC

abundance: .
j_gene: TRBJ2-3
d_gene: .
v_gene: TRBV5-4
CDR3aa: CASSSGQTSTDTQYF
CDR3nt: TGTGCCAGCAGCTCTGGACAGACTAGCACAGATACGCAGTATTTT

abundance: once
j_gene: TRBJ2-3
d_gene: .
v_gene: TRBV2
CDR3aa: CASSSGDLADTQYF
CDR3nt: TGTGCCAGCAGCTCAGGGGATTTAGCAGATACGCAGTATTTT

abundance: .
j_gene: TRBJ1-2
d_gene: TRBD1
v_gene: TRBV10-3
CDR3aa: CAISESRQGNYTF
CDR3nt: TGTGCCATCAGTGAGTCGCGACAGGGTAACTACACCTTC

abundance: .
j_gene: TRBJ1-1
d_gene: .
v_gene: TRBV7-2
CDR3aa: CASSLEVRWHTEAFF
CDR3nt: TGTGCCAGCAGCTTAGAGGTCAGGTGGCACACTGAAGCTTTCTTT

abundance: .
j_gene: TRBJ1-5
d_gene: .
v_gene: TRBV6-2/TRBV6-3
CDR3aa: CASSGRDQPQHF
CDR3nt: TGTGCCAGCAGTGGCAGGGATCAGCCCCAGCATTTT

abundance: .
j_gene: TRBJ2-1
d_gene: TRBD1
v_gene: TRBV27
CDR3aa: CASSLWDRVDNEQFF
CDR3nt: TGTGCCAGCAGTTTATGGGACAGGGTTGACAATGAGCAGTTCTTC

abundance: few
j_gene: TRBJ1-1
d_gene: .
v_gene: TRBV6-5
CDR3aa: CASSYIAEAFF
CDR3nt: TGTGCCAGCAGTTACATAGCTGAAGCTTTCTTT

abundance: .
j_gene: TRBJ2-7
d_gene: .
v_gene: TRBV12-3/TRBV12-4
CDR3aa: CASSVTGVEQYF
CDR3nt: TGTGCCAGCAGTGTCACCGGGGTTGAGCAGTACTTC

abundance: .
j_gene: TRBJ1-2
d_gene: TRBD1
v_gene: TRBV29-1
CDR3aa: CSVTSGQGAYGYTF
CDR3nt: TGCAGCGTTACATCGGGACAGGGGGCCTATGGCTACACCTTC

abundance: .
j_gene: TRBJ1-2
d_gene: TRBD1
v_gene: TRBV7-2
CDR3aa: CASSLGQGGNYGYTF
CDR3nt: TGTGCCAGCAGCCTAGGACAGGGAGGCAACTATGGCTACACCTTC

abundance: .
j_gene: TRBJ1-1
d_gene: TRBD1
v_gene: TRBV30
CDR3aa: CAWTGGGSRTEAFF
CDR3nt: TGTGCCTGGACAGGGGGCGGATCGAGAACTGAAGCTTTCTTT